The 27 T cell receptor beta chains below all came from one sample that was sequenced in a study of TIL therapy for anti-PD-1-resistant metastatic lung cancer. This was the immunoSEQ v3 assay. The method was immunoSEQ multiplex PCR; TCRdb's version includes in-frame clones alone and lacks a portion of them. The data contain some 60,000 clones, about 69% of them singletons. The time point here: pre-treatment sample, taken before nivolumab and TIL therapy. Sequenced material: blood, taken at baseline. These receptors all come from a person aged 25-79 years with non-small cell lung cancer.

V and J are TRBV27 and TRBJ2-7; 9 bases fit TRBD1. Trimming cost V 3 bases and J 6 bases; bases outside gene matches: 6. The CDR3 runs 14 residues. Per germline, CDR1 MNHEY and CDR2 SMNVEV (reference sequence). CDR3 loop: CASSFRTGAGEQYF. The CDR3, as DNA: TGTGCCAGCAGTTTCCGGACAGGGGCCGGCGAGCAGTACTTC.

In this sample, this clone turned up a few times. The CDR3 region is CASSLAGETYEQYF. CDR3 nucleotide sequence: TGTGCCAGCAGCTTAGCGGGAGAAACCTACGAGCAGTACTTC. V is TRBV11-1 and J is TRBJ2-7; weak D call: TRBD2 (5 bases). Germline lookup yields CDR1 SGHAT and CDR2 FQDESV (reference sequence). This CDR3 comprises 14 residues. The V gene lost 0 bases and the J gene lost 2 bases, with 8 bases spanning the gap.

This clone was found a few times. The CDR3 nucleotides read TGTGCCAGCAGTGCTAGGATATTTAGCACAGATACGCAGTATTTT. It yields the protein CASSARIFSTDTQYF. This rearrangement joins TRBV6-1 to TRBJ2-3; no firm D call. The V gene's germline CDR1 is MNHNS and CDR2 SASEGT. CDR3 length equals 15 residues. Trimming cost V 4 bases and J 0 bases, with 11 bases left between them.

This chain links TRBV7-2 with TRBJ1-6; D uncertain. CDR1 and CDR2 from the germline V gene are SGHTA and FQGNSA. CDR3 length: 13 residues. Trimming removed 5 bases at V and 4 bases at J, with 6 bases between. The CDR3 region has the DNA TGTGCCAGCAGCAAACAGTATAATTCACCCCTCCACTTT. This codes for CASSKQYNSPLHF.

The chain is built from TRBV2 and TRBJ1-1, with D possibly being TRBD1 (6 bases). The CDR3 has 13 residues. Trimming removed 6 bases at V and 4 bases at J, with 12 bases between. Germline values: CDR1 SNHLY, CDR2 FYNNEI. CDR3 sequence: CASRNREGTEAFF. The CDR3 DNA is TGTGCCAGCAGGAACAGGGAGGGCACTGAAGCTTTCTTT.

This rearrangement joins TRBV5-1 to TRBJ1-1; D is ambiguous. Trimming pared 4 bases from V and 6 bases from J, leaving 13 bases between. The germline CDR1 and CDR2 sequences are SGHRS and YFSETQ. CDR3 size: 13 residues. In nucleotides, the CDR3 is TGCGCCAGCAGCCGTGTCCCGGGCGCTGAAGCTTTCTTT. Encoded protein: CASSRVPGAEAFF.

This clone has just a few counts. The chain has TRBV10-1 and TRBJ2-2, with 12 bases aligning to TRBD2. The germline V gene has CDR1 WNHNN and CDR2 SYGVQD (reference sequence). Unmatched junction bases numbered 7, after V lost 8 bases and J lost 0 bases. The CDR3 sequence is 17 residues long. The CDR3 region is CASLELAGGTNTGELFF. The CDR3 coding sequence is TGCGCCAGCCTCGAACTAGCGGGGGGAACGAACACCGGGGAGCTGTTTTTT.

This clone was seen a few times. V and J are TRBV2 and TRBJ1-1; a weak D match, TRBD1 (5 bases). The CDR3 has 13 residues. Germline V CDR1 and CDR2: SNHLY, FYNNEI. V lost 5 bases and J 3 bases, leaving 10 bases between the germline ends. Here the CDR3 DNA reads TGTGCCAGCAGTTGGGGGTTGGACACTGAAGCTTTCTTT. This translates into CASSWGLDTEAFF.

The chain is built from TRBV27 and TRBJ2-3, with 8 positions matching TRBD2. CDR1 MNHEY and CDR2 SMNVEV come from the germline V gene (reference sequence). J gave up 2 bases and V 2 bases, and 0 bases lay outside the gene matches. The CDR3 is made up of 14 amino acids. The CDR3 sequence: CASSLGLATDTQYF. The CDR3 bases are TGTGCCAGCAGTTTAGGACTAGCCACAGATACGCAGTATTTT.

The rearrangement links TRBV28 to TRBJ2-2; 9 nucleotides align to TRBD2. CDR3 length: 19 amino acids. The V gene's germline CDR1 is MDHEN and CDR2 SYDVKM. V shed 5 bases and J 2 bases; nucleotides not matched to a gene: 15. Written as DNA, the CDR3 is TGTGCCAGCAGTCTACTCAGCGGGAGGCCCCACGAAAACACCGGGGAGCTGTTTTTT. It codes for CASSLLSGRPHENTGELFF.

This clone was observed many times. The rearrangement uses TRBV4-1 and TRBJ2-7; D gene unclear. The length of the CDR3 is 14 residues. Germline CDR1 reads MGHRA; CDR2 reads YSYEKL. V shed 0 bases and J shed 3 bases, with 9 bases lying between them. The CDR3 region is CASSQDPENYEQYF. CDR3 in DNA: TGCGCCAGCAGCCAAGATCCGGAGAACTACGAGCAGTACTTC.

The table lists this clone with a few counts. The rearrangement uses TRBV2 and TRBJ1-2; weak D call: TRBD1 (5 bases). This CDR3 region has 14 residues. V lost 0 bases and J 4 bases, leaving 9 bases between the germline ends. Per the germline V gene, CDR1 is SNHLY and CDR2 is FYNNEI. As DNA, the CDR3 is TGTGCCAGCAGTGAAGCCAGGGCCGGCTATGGCTACACCTTC. This translates into CASSEARAGYGYTF.

The V and J genes are TRBV30 and TRBJ2-7; TRBD1 aligns across 7 bases. The CDR3 covers 13 residues. The V and J ends lost 2 bases and 3 bases, in that order; junction bases with no gene match: 4. Germline assignment: CDR1 GTSNPN and CDR2 SVGIG (reference sequence). CDR3 loop: CAWSWTGNYEQYF. As DNA, the CDR3 is TGTGCCTGGAGTTGGACAGGTAACTACGAGCAGTACTTC.

This clone was seen a handful of times. The chain uses TRBV11-2 and TRBJ2-1, with 12 bases identical to TRBD2. The germline CDR1 and CDR2 sequences are SGHAT and FQNNGV. The J segment lost 4 bases and the V segment lost 5 bases, leaving 0 bases of the junction unmatched. This CDR3 comprises 14 residues. The DNA for the CDR3 is TGTGCCAGCAGCCTAGCGGGAGGGTACAATGAGCAGTTCTTC. Amino acids: CASSLAGGYNEQFF.

The gene calls are TRBV5-1 and TRBJ2-5, with D perhaps TRBD1 (5 bases). The CDR3 spans 14 residues. The germline V gene encodes CDR1 SGHRS and CDR2 YFSETQ. The germline V and J ends were trimmed by 4 bases and 3 bases, with 13 bases remaining between them. The CDR3 region is CASSVQAREETQYF. The CDR3 DNA follows: TGCGCCAGCAGCGTACAGGCCCGGGAAGAGACCCAGTACTTC.

This clone has just one count. This chain links TRBV2 with TRBJ1-5; 8 bases match TRBD1. Germline V gene lookup returns CDR1 SNHLY and CDR2 FYNNEI. This CDR3 region has 14 residues. J was trimmed by 7 bases and V by 1 base; bases with no gene match: 3. The CDR3 nucleotides read TGTGCCAGCAGTGAAGGGACAGGGCCCCAGCCCCAGCATTTT. It codes for CASSEGTGPQPQHF.

The chain uses TRBV29-1 and TRBJ2-2; 8 bases align to TRBD1. This CDR3 spans 13 amino acids. The germline CDR1 and CDR2 sequences are SQVTM and ANQGSEA. V was pared by 6 bases and J by 4 bases, with 4 bases of the junction left unmatched. Here the CDR3 DNA reads TGCAGCGTCAGGGGGCGCGGCACCGGGGAGCTGTTTTTT. Amino acids: CSVRGRGTGELFF.

The V gene is TRBV10-3, the J gene TRBJ2-5; 12 bases are shared with TRBD1. V lost 6 bases, J lost 3 bases, and 5 bases stayed unmatched. Germline loops: CDR1 ENHRY, CDR2 SYGVKD. The CDR3 is made up of 15 amino acids. CDR3 protein: CAIRGQGAGEETQYF. The CDR3 nucleotides read TGTGCCATCAGGGGACAGGGGGCGGGAGAAGAGACCCAGTACTTC.

The chain couples TRBV6-1 to TRBJ1-6, with a tentative D call TRBD1 (5 bases). Trimming stripped 4 bases from V and 6 bases from J, with 16 bases between. The CDR3 contains 16 residues. CDR1 MNHNS and CDR2 SASEGT come from the germline V gene. The DNA for the CDR3 is TGTGCCAGCAGTGTACGTGGGACCTCTAGTAATTCACCCCTCCACTTT. Translated: CASSVRGTSSNSPLHF.

This clone was counted only a few times. The CDR3 DNA reads as TGTGCCAGTAGTATCCTCGGGCCGGTAGCCGATTCCTATAATTCACCCCTCCACTTT. Amino acids: CASSILGPVADSYNSPLHF. The V gene is TRBV19, the J gene TRBJ1-6, with D unclear. Germline loops: CDR1 LNHDA, CDR2 SQIVND (reference sequence). V lost 3 bases and J 1 base, leaving 19 bases between the germline ends. The length of the CDR3 is 19 residues.

The chain has TRBV5-1 and TRBJ2-7; 7 nucleotides line up with TRBD1. The CDR3 is made up of 14 amino acids. The junction had 9 bases not matched to a gene; V was cut back by 4 bases and J by 5 bases. Germline CDR1 SGHRS, CDR2 YFSETQ. CDR3 region: CASSKRSQGDEQYF. Written as DNA, the CDR3 is TGCGCCAGCAGCAAGCGAAGCCAGGGGGACGAGCAGTACTTC.

Judged by abundance, this clone is medium-sized. The rearrangement links TRBV5-1 to TRBJ2-2; no clear D gene. The CDR3 has 15 amino acids. The V gene's germline CDR1 is SGHRS and CDR2 YFSETQ. The ends were cut back, 6 bases at V and 4 bases at J, with 16 bases in the middle. The CDR3 DNA reads as TGCGCCAGCAAATACTCCGCGACAACCACCGGGGAGCTGTTTTTT. Protein: CASKYSATTTGELFF.

Details on this clone: One end of the junction varies from germline; a read error may be responsible. The chain couples TRBV27 to TRBJ2-5; D ambiguous. Germline V gives CDR1 MNHEY, CDR2 SMNVEV (reference sequence). This CDR3 is built from 14 residues. The CDR3 loop reads CAGSPTTPQETQYF. The CDR3 DNA sequence: TGTGCCGGCAGTCCGACCACTCCTCAAGAGACCCAGTACTTC.

The chain has TRBV6-6 and TRBJ2-2; D gene unclear. Germline CDR1 is MNHNY and CDR2 is SVGAGI (reference sequence). Trimming cost V 7 bases and J 4 bases, with 4 bases left between them. There are 11 residues in the CDR3. The CDR3 nucleotides read TGTGCCAGCACGAGCACCGGGGAGCTGTTTTTT. It translates to CASTSTGELFF.

The J gene is TRBJ2-3, the V gene TRBV11-2, with a possible D match to TRBD1 (5 bases). Trimming took off 6 bases at V and 4 bases at J, with 20 bases between the two ends. The CDR3 extends over 16 amino acids. The germline CDR1 and CDR2 sequences are SGHAT and FQNNGV. In DNA, the CDR3 is TGTGCCAGCAGGGTACAGGTGTGGGGCGGTGCAGATACGCAGTATTTT. Its translation is CASRVQVWGGADTQYF.

The J gene is TRBJ2-1, the V gene TRBV5-1; 8 bases map to TRBD2. The CDR3 has 14 residues. The trim removed 0 bases at V and 8 bases at J, leaving 4 bases unmatched. The germline gives CDR1 SGHRS, CDR2 YFSETQ. This chain's CDR3 is CASSLASGSDEQFF. The CDR3 nucleotides read TGCGCCAGCAGCTTGGCCAGCGGGAGCGATGAGCAGTTCTTC.

This clone has more than one count but fewer than ten. This chain links TRBV5-1 with TRBJ2-2; perhaps TRBD1 as D (5 bases). The V gene lost 9 bases and the J gene lost 0 bases, with 12 bases spanning the gap. The CDR3 is 14 residues long. Looked up from germline, CDR1 is SGHRS and CDR2 is YFSETQ. This chain's CDR3 is CATQTDPNTGELFF. The CDR3 DNA reads TGCGCCACCCAGACAGACCCGAACACCGGGGAGCTGTTTTTT.